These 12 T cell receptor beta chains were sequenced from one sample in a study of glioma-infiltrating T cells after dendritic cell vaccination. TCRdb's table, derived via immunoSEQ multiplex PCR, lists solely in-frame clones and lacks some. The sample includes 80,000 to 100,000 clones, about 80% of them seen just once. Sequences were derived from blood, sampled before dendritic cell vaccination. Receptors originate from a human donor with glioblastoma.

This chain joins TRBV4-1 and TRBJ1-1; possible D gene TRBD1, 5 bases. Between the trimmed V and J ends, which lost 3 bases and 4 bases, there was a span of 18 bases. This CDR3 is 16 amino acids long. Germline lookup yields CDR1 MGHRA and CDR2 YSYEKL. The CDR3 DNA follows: TGCGCCAGCAGCCAGCCGGAGGGCTTGGGGGGCACTGAAGCTTTCTTT. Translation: CASSQPEGLGGTEAFF.

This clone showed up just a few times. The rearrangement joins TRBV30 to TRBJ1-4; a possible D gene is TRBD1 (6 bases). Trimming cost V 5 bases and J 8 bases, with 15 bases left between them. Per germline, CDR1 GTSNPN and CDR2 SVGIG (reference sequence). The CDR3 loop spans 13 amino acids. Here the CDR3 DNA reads TGTGCCTGGGAAGGGGCAGGGGAAGAAAAACTGTTTTTT. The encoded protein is CAWEGAGEEKLFF.

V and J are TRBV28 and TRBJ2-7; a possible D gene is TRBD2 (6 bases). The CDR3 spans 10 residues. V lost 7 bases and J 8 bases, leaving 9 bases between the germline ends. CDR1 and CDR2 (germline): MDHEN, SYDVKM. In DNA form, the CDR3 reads TGTGCCAGCAAGGCGGGGAAGCAGTACTTC. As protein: CASKAGKQYF. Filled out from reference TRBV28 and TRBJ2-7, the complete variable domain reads DVKVTQSSRYLVKRTGEKVFLECVQDMDHENMFWYRQDPGLGLRLIYFSYDVKMKEKGDIPEGYSVSREKKERFSLILESASTNQTSMYLCASKAGKQYFGPGTRLTVT.

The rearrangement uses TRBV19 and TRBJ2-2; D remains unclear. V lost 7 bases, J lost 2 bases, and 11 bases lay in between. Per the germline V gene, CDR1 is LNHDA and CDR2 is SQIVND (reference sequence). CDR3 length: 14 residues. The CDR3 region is CASTPKRNTGELFF. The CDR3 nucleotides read TGTGCCAGTACCCCTAAGCGCAACACCGGGGAGCTGTTTTTT.

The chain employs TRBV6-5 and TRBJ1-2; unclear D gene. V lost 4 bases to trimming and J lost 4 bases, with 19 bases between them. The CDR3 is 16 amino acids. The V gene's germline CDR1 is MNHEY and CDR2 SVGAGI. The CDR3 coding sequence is TGTGCCAGCAGTTCCCCAAGCCATGCTGCTAGCTATGGCTACACCTTC. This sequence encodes CASSSPSHAASYGYTF.

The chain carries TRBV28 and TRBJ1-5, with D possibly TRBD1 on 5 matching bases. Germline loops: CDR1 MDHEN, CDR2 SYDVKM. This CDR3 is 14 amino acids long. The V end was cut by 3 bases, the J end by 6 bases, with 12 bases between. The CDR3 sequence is CASSFVGGGQPQHF. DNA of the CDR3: TGTGCCAGCAGTTTCGTGGGGGGAGGTCAGCCCCAGCATTTT. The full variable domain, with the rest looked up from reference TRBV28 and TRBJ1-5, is DVKVTQSSRYLVKRTGEKVFLECVQDMDHENMFWYRQDPGLGLRLIYFSYDVKMKEKGDIPEGYSVSREKKERFSLILESASTNQTSMYLCASSFVGGGQPQHFGDGTRLSIL.

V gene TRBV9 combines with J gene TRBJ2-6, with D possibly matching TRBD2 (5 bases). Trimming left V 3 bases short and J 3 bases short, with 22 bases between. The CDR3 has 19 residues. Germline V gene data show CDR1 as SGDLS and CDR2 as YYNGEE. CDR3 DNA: TGTGCCAGCAGCGAGCAAAAAGAGGGCATCGGAGTTGGGGCCAACGTCCTGACTTTC. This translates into CASSEQKEGIGVGANVLTF.

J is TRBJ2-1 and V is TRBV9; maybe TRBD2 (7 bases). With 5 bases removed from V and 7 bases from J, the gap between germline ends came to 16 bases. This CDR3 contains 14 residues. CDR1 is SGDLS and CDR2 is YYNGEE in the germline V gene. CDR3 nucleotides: TGTGCCAGCAGGGGGGGGCCAGATACGAATGAGCAGTTCTTC. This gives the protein CASRGGPDTNEQFF. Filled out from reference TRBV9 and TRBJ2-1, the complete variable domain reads DSGVTQTPKHLITATGQRVTLRCSPRSGDLSVYWYQQSLDQGLQFLIQYYNGEERAKGNILERFSAQQFPDLHSELNLSSLELGDSALYFCASRGGPDTNEQFFGPGTRLTVL.

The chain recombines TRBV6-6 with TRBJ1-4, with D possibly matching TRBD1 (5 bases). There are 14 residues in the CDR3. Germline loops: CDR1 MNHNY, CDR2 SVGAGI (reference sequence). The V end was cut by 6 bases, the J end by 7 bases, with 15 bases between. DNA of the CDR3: TGTGCCAGCAGCTCGAATGGAGGGACTGAAAAACTGTTTTTT. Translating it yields CASSSNGGTEKLFF.

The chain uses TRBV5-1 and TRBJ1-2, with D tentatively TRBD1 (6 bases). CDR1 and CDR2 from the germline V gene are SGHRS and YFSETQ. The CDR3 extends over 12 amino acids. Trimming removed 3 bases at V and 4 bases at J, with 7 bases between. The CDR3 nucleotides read TGCGCCAGCAGCTCGGACAGCTATGGCTACACCTTC. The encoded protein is CASSSDSYGYTF.

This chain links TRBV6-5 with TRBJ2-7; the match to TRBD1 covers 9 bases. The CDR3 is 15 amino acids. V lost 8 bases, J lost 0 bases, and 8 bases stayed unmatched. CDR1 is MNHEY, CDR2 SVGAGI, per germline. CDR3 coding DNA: TGTGCCAGCTGGCAACCGGGACAGGGCTCCTACGAGCAGTACTTC. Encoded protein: CASWQPGQGSYEQYF.

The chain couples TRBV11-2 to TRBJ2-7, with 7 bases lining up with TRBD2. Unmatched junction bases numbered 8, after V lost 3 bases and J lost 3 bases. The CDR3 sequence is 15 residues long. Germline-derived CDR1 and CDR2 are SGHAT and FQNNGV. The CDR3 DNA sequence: TGTGCCAGCAGCTTGCGACTAGCCGATTACTACGAGCAGTACTTC. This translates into CASSLRLADYYEQYF.